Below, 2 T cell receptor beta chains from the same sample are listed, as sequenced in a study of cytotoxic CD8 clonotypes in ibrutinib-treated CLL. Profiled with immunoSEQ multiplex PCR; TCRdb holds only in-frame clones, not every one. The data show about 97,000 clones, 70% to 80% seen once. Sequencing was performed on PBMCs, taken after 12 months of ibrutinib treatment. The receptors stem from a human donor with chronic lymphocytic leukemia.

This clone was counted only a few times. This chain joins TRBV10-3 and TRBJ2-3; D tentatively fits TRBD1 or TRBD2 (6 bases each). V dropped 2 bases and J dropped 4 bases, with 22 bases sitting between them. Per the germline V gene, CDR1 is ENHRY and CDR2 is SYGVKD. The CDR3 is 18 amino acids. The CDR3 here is CAISERVPGALSADTQYF. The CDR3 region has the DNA TGTGCCATCAGTGAGAGGGTACCGGGGGCTCTGTCAGCAGATACGCAGTATTTT.

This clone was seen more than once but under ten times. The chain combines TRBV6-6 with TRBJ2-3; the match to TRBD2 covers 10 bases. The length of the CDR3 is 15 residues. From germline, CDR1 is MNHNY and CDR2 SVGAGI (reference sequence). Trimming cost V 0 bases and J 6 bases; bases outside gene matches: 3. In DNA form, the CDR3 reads TGTGCCAGCAGTTACTCGGTAGCGGGGGGCGATACGCAGTATTTT. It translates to CASSYSVAGGDTQYF.